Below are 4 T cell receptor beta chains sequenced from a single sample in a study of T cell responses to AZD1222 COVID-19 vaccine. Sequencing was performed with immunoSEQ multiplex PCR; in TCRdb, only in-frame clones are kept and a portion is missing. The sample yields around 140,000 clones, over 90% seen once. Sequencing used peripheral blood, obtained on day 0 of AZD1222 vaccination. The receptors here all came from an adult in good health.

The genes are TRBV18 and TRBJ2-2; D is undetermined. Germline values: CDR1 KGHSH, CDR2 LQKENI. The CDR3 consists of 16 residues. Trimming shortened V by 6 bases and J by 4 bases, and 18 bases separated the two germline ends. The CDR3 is CASSSGSPRSTGELFF. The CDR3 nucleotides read TGTGCCAGCTCGTCCGGGTCTCCCCGTAGCACCGGGGAGCTGTTTTTT.

The CDR3 reads CASSFRSTGGETDGYTF. The CDR3 DNA reads as TGCGCCAGCAGCTTCCGTTCGACAGGGGGGGAAACGGATGGCTACACCTTC. This chain joins TRBV5-1 and TRBJ1-2; 9 bases line up with TRBD1. Germline values: CDR1 SGHRS, CDR2 YFSETQ. This CDR3 is built from 17 residues. With 2 bases clipped from V and 6 bases from J, the junction kept 14 bases outside the gene matches.

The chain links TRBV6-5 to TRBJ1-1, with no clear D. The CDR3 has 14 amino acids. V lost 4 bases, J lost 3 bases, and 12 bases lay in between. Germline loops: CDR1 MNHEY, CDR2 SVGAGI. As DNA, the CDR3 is TGTGCCAGCAGTTCCGTTAACTGGGACACTGAAGCTTTCTTT. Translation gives CASSSVNWDTEAFF.

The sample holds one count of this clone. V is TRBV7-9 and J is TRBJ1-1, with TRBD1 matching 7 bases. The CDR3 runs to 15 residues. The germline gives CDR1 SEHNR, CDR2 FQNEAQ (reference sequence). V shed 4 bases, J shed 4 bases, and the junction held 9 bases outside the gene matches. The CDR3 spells CASSYHETGSTEAFF. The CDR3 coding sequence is TGTGCCAGCAGCTACCATGAGACAGGGTCCACTGAAGCTTTCTTT. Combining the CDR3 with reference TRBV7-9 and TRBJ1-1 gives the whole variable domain DTGVSQNPRHKITKRGQNVTFRCDPISEHNRLYWYRQTLGQGPEFLTYFQNEAQLEKSRLLSDRFSAERPKGSFSTLEIQRTEQGDSAMYLCASSYHETGSTEAFFGQGTRLTVV.